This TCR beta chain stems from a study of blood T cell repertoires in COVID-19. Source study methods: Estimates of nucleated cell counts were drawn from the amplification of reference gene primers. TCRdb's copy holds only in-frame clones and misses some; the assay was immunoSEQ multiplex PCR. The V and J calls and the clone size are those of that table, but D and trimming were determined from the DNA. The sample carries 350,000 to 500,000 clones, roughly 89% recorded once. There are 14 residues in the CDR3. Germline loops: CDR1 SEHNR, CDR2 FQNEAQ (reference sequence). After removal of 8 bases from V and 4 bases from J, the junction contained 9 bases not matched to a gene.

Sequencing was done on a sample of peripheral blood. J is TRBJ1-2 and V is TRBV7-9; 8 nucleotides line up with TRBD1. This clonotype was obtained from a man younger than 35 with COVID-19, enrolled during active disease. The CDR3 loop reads CASRSGGESYGYTF. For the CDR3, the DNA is TGTGCCAGCCGCTCAGGGGGCGAAAGCTATGGCTACACCTTC.